The T cell receptor (beta chain) described here comes from a study of blood T cell repertoires in COVID-19. Across the study: There were acute and convalescent COVID-19 samples, and they came from the United States, Italy and Spain. T cells, B-cell-depleted T cells, or PBMCs provided the cDNA or gDNA that served as material.

How the authors handled the data: Amplification from reference gene primers served as the basis for estimated nucleated cell counts. Here immunoSEQ multiplex PCR was the method, and the copy in TCRdb shows in-frame clones only, minus some. Clone size and V and J calls were adopted from that table, with D and trimming inferred from the DNA. The table shows some 100,000 clones, with 80% occurring only once. CDR1 is SGHRS and CDR2 is YFSETQ in the germline V gene. The J segment lost 6 bases and the V segment lost 3 bases, leaving 7 bases of the junction unmatched. The CDR3 is 15 amino acids. The genes are TRBV5-1 and TRBJ2-5, with 11 positions matching TRBD2. The specimen was peripheral blood. This clonotype was sampled from a human donor in a cohort sampled during active COVID-19. CDR3 region: CASSSVAGGLKTQYF. CDR3 DNA: TGCGCCAGCAGCTCGGTAGCGGGGGGGTTGAAGACCCAGTACTTC.